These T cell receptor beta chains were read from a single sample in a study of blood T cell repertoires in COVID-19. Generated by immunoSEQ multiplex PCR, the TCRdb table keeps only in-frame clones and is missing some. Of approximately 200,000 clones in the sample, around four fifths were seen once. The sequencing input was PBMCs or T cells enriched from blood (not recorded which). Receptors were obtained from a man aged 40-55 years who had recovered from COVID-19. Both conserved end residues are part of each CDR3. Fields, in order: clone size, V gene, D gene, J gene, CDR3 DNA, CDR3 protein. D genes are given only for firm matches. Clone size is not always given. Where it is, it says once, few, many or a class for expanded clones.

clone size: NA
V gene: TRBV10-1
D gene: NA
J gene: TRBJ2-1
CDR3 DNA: TGCGCCAGCAGTGAAGGACAGTACAATGAGCAGTTCTTC
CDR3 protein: CASSEGQYNEQFF

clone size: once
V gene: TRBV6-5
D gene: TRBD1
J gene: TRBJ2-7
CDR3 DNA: TGTGCCAGCACCGGGACAGGGACCTACGAGCAGTACTTC
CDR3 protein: CASTGTGTYEQYF

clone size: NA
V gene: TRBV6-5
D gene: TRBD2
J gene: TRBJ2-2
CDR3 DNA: TGTGCCAGCAGTCCATCGGGACTAGCGGGAGTGGAGCTGTTTTTT
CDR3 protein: CASSPSGLAGVELFF

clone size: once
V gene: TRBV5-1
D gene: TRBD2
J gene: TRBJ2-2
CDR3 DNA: TGCGCCAGCAGCTTTAGCGGGAGAGGGCACACCGGGGAGCTGTTTTTT
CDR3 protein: CASSFSGRGHTGELFF

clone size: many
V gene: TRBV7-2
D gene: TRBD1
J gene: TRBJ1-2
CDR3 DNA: TGTGCCAGCAATCTGACAGGGTTCTATGGCTACACCTTC
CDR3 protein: CASNLTGFYGYTF

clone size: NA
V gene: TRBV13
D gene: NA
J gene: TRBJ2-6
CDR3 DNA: TGTGCCAGCAGGGAAAGAGGTTTCGCAGGGCGGCCCTACGGGGCCAACGTCCTGACTTTC
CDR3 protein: CASRERGFAGRPYGANVLTF

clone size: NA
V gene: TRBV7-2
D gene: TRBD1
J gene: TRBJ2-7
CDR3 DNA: TGTGCCAGCAGCTTGAGGGACAGGGGGAACGAGCAGTACTTC
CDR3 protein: CASSLRDRGNEQYF

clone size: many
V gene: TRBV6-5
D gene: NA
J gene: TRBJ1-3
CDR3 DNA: TGTGCCAGCAGTTACGGTTTTACAGGATCTGGAAACACCATATATTTT
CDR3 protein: CASSYGFTGSGNTIYF

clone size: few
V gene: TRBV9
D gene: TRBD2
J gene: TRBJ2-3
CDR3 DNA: TGTGCCAGCAGCGACGGGACTAGCGGATGGGTGGACACAGATACGCAGTATTTT
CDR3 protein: CASSDGTSGWVDTDTQYF

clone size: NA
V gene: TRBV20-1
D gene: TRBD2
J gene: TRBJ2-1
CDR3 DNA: TGCAGTGCTAGTTCTAGAACTAGCGGAGTGGGCTCCTACAATGAGCAGTTCTTC
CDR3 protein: CSASSRTSGVGSYNEQFF

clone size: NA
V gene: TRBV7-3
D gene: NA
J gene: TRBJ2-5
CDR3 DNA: TGTGCCAGCAGCTTAACAGGGGCAGAGACCCAGTACTTC
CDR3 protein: CASSLTGAETQYF

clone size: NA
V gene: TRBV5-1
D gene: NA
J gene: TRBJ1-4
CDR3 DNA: TGCGCCAGCAGCTTGACAACAGGGTCAAATGAAAAACTGTTTTTT
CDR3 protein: CASSLTTGSNEKLFF

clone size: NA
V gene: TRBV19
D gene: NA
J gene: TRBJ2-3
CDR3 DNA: TGTGCCAGTAGGATGCAGGGAAGAACAGATACGCAGTATTTT
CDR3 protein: CASRMQGRTDTQYF

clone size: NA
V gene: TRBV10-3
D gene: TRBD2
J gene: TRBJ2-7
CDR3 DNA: TGTGCCAGCTCTCTAGCGGACGAATACGAGCAGTACTTC
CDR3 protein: CASSLADEYEQYF

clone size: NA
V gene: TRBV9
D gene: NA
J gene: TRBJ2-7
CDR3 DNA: TGTGCCAGCAGCGTAGGGGTGGGCGCCTCGCAGAGTAACGAGCAGTACTTC
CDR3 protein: CASSVGVGASQSNEQYF

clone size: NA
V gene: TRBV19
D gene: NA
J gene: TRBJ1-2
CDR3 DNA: TGTGCCAGTAGTATGTGGCGGAGTAACTATAATGGCTACACCTTC
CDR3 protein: CASSMWRSNYNGYTF

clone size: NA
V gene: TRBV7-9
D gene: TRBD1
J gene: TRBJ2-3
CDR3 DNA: TGTGCCAGCAGCTTAGGTGTAGGGGGCGCCGCAGATACGCAGTATTTT
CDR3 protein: CASSLGVGGAADTQYF

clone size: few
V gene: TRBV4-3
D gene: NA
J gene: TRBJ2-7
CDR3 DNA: TGCGCCAGCAGCCAAGAAGTGCGGGCCTCCTACGAGCAGTACTTC
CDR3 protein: CASSQEVRASYEQYF

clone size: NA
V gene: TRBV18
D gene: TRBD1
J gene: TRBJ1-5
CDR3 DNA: TGTGCCAGCTCACCGCAGGGGGCGGATCAGCCCCAGCATTTT
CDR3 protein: CASSPQGADQPQHF

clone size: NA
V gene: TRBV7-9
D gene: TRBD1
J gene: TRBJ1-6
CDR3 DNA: TGTGCCAGCAGCGCTCCACAGGGGGCGTATTCACCCCTCCACTTT
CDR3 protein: CASSAPQGAYSPLHF

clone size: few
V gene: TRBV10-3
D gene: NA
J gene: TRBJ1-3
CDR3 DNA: TGTGCCATCAGTGGGAAAGACGGGGGCTCTGGAAACACCATATATTTT
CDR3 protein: CAISGKDGGSGNTIYF

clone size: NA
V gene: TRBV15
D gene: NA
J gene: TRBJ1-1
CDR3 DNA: TGTGCCACCAGCCAGGGGCTTACGAACACTGAAGCTTTCTTT
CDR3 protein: CATSQGLTNTEAFF

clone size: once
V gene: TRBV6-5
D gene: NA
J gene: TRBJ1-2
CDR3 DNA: TGTGCCAGCAGTTGGTCGTTGACAGCAAACTATGGCTACACCTTC
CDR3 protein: CASSWSLTANYGYTF

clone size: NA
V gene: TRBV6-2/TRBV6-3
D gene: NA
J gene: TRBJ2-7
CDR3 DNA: TGTGCCAGCAGTTACTCTAGCGGAACCTACGAGCAGTACTTC
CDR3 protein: CASSYSSGTYEQYF

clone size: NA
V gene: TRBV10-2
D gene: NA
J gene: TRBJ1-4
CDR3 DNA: TGCGCCAGCAGTGGGCTGGTTCGGGAGGGTGAAAAACTGTTTTTT
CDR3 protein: CASSGLVREGEKLFF

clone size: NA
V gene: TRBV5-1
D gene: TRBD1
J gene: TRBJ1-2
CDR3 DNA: TGCGCCAGCAGCCGACAGGGACAGGGGAGAAACTATGGCTACACCTTC
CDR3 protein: CASSRQGQGRNYGYTF

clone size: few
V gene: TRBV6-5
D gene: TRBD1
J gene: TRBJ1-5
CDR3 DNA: TGTGCCAGCAGTTACGCCAGGGGGCGGCAGCCCCAGCATTTT
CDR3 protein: CASSYARGRQPQHF

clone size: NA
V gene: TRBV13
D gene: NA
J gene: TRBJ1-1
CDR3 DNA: TGTGCCAGCAGCTCCTCGGGGTGGGGGAACACTGAAGCTTTCTTT
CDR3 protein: CASSSSGWGNTEAFF

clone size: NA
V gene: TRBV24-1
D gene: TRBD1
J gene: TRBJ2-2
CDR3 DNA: TGTGCCACCAGTGCCCCGGGACAGCAGGGAACCGGGGAGCTGTTTTTT
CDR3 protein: CATSAPGQQGTGELFF

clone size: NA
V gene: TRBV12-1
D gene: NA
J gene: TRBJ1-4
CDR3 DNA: TGTGCCAGCAGCTTTGTTGCAGGGGGCCTCAAGTTTGAAAAACTGTTTTTT
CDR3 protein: CASSFVAGGLKFEKLFF

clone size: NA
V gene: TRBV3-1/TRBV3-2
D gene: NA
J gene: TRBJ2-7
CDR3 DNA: TGTGCCAGCAGCTTGCTAGCCTCAAGCGAGCAGTACTTC
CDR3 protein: CASSLLASSEQYF

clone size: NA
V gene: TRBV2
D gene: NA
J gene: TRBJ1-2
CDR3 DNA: TGTGCCAGCAGTGGACAGAGCCCTAACGTGGGCTACACCTTC
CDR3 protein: CASSGQSPNVGYTF

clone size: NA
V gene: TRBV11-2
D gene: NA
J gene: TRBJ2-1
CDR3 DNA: TGTGCCAGCAGCGAGGTAATAGGGGCCCCCAATGAGCAGTTCTTC
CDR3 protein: CASSEVIGAPNEQFF

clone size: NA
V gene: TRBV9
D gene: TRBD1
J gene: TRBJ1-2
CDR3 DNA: TGTGCCAGCAGGGCAGATTGGACAGGCCCGGGGTCTGGAATATGGGGTGGCTACACCTTC
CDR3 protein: CASRADWTGPGSGIWGGYTF

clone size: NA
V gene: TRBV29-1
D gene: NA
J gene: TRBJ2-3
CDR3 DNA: TGCAGCGTTGAGGGTGGGAGAACCGATACGCAGTATTTT
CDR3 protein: CSVEGGRTDTQYF

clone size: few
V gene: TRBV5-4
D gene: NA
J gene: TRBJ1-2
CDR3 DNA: TGTGCCAGCTCTGCGGGGGGTCCTCGCTTC
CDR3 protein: CASSAGGPRF

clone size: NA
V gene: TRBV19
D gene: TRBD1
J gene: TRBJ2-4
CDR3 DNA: TGTGCCAGTAGTAAGGGGGCGGACATTCAGTACTTC
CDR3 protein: CASSKGADIQYF

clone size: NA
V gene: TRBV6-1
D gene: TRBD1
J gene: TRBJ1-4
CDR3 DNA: TGTGCCAGCAGTGAAGGGACAGGTTACCCCCGGTTCGGTGAAAAACTGTTTTTT
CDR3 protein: CASSEGTGYPRFGEKLFF

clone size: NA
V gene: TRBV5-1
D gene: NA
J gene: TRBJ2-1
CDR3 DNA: TGCGCCAGCAGCTTGGGTATTCCGGGCAATGAGCAGTTCTTC
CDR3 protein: CASSLGIPGNEQFF

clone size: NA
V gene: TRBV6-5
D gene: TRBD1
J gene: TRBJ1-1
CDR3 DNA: TGTGCCATCGGACAGGGGACTGAAGCTTTCTTT
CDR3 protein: CAIGQGTEAFF

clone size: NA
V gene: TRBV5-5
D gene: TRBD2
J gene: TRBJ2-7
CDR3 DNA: TGTGCCAGCAGCTACGCGCCGGGACTAGCGGGGTACGAGCAGTACTTC
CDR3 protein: CASSYAPGLAGYEQYF

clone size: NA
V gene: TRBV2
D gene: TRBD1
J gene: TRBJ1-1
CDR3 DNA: TGTGCCAGCGTCGTGGAGGGACAGGGTTGGGCTGAAGCTTTCTTT
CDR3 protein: CASVVEGQGWAEAFF

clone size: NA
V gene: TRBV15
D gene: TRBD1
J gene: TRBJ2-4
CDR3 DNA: TGTGCCACCAGCAACCGACAGGGTCGTTCCAAAAACATTCAGTACTTC
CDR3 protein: CATSNRQGRSKNIQYF

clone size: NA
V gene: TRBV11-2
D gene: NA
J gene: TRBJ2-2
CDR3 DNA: TGTGCCAGCAGCTTAGCCCAACTTAACACCGGGGAGCTGTTTTTT
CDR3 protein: CASSLAQLNTGELFF

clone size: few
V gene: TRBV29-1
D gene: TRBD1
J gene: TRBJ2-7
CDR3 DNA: TGCAGCGTTGAGGGGACAGTATCCTACGAGCAGTACTTC
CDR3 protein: CSVEGTVSYEQYF

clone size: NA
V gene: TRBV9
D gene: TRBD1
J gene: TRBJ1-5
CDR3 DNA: TGTGCCAGCAGCGCCGGGACAGGGGGCTATAGCAATCAGCCCCAGCATTTT
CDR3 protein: CASSAGTGGYSNQPQHF

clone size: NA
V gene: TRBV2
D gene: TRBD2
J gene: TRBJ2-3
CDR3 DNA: TGTGCCAGCAGGGGGACTAGCGGGAGCTGGGATACGCAGTATTTT
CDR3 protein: CASRGTSGSWDTQYF

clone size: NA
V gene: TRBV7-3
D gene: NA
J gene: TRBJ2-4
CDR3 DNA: TGTGCCAGCAGCTCGGCGGGGAAAAACATTCAGTACTTC
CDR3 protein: CASSSAGKNIQYF

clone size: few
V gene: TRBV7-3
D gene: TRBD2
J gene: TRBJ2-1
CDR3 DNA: TGTGCCAGCAGCTCTAGCGGGAGAGAGTACAATGAGCAGTTCTTC
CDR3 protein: CASSSSGREYNEQFF

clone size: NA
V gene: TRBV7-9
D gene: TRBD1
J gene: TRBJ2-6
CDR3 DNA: TGTGCCAGCAGCCCGGGGACAGGGAGCGCTGGGGCCAACGTCCTGACTTTC
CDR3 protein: CASSPGTGSAGANVLTF

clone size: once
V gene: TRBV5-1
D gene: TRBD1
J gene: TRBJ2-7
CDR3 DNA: TGCGCCAGCAGCTTGGCGGGGACAGTGACAAAGGGCGAGCAGTACTTC
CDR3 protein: CASSLAGTVTKGEQYF

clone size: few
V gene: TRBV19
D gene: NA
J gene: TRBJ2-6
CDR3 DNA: TGTGCCAGTAGAATACAGGGCACTGGGGCCAACGTCCTGACTTTC
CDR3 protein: CASRIQGTGANVLTF

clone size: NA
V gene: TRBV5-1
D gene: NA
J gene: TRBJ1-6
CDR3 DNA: TGCGCCAGCAGCCAGGGGTCAGGCGGTGGTAATTCACCCCTCCACTTT
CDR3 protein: CASSQGSGGGNSPLHF